The 13 T cell receptor beta chains below come from one sample, sequenced in a study of CD8 T cells in Susac syndrome (dated 2019 in TCRdb). The library was prepared using the immunoSEQ multiplex PCR assay. RNA was extracted using the RNeasy kit, and roughly 0.5 to 1 microgram was reverse transcribed with random hexamers. TCRdb itself trimmed the public reads at Q25 with fastp, ran MiXCR and retained productive beta chains. Rows merge per CDR3 protein into single entries with the most common DNA and genes. The sample table holds about 430,000 distinct CDR3 sequences, of which about 85% were seen once. Approximately 0.11% of the sample is in the top ten clones. Specimen: CD8+ T cells from PBMCs. These receptors were obtained from a human donor with multiple sclerosis.

The V call is TRBV6-5, the J call TRBJ2-1; tentatively, D is TRBD1 (5 bases). CDR3 length: 14 amino acids. The V end lost 5 bases, the J end lost 0 bases, and 8 bases lay between the germline ends. Germline CDR1 is MNHEY and CDR2 is SVGAGI. CDR3 residues: CASSTQDSYNEQFF. The CDR3 region has the DNA TGTGCCAGCAGTACACAGGACTCCTACAATGAGCAGTTCTTC.

The V gene is TRBV10-3, the J gene TRBJ1-4; D is uncertain. V dropped 2 bases and J dropped 4 bases, with 17 bases sitting between them. The CDR3 is 17 amino acids. CDR1 ENHRY and CDR2 SYGVKD come from the germline V gene. CDR3 nucleotides: TGTGCCATCAGTGAGGAGGGCATATCTACAAATAATGAAAAACTGTTTTTT. This codes for CAISEEGISTNNEKLFF.

The chain has TRBV11-3 and TRBJ2-3, with D possibly matching TRBD2 (6 bases). The length of the CDR3 is 16 residues. The V gene lost 5 bases and the J gene lost 4 bases, with 19 bases spanning the gap. Germline V gene data show CDR1 as SGHNT and CDR2 as YENEEA. The CDR3 DNA reads as TGTGCCAGCAGCGACTACCCCAGGGAGCGGGCAGATACGCAGTATTTT. Amino acids: CASSDYPRERADTQYF.

The rearrangement joins TRBV2 to TRBJ1-2; TRBD1 agrees at 7 bases. Per germline, CDR1 SNHLY and CDR2 FYNNEI. Germline trimming cut 3 bases from V and 4 bases from J; bases unmatched to any gene: 2. There are 13 residues in the CDR3. CDR3 amino acids: CASSDWTGYGYTF. The CDR3 DNA is TGTGCCAGCAGTGATTGGACAGGCTATGGCTACACCTTC.

This sequence joins TRBV18 and TRBJ2-5, with D perhaps matching TRBD1 (6 bases). Trimming left V 5 bases short and J 5 bases short, with 21 bases between. There are 16 residues in the CDR3. CDR1 is KGHSH, CDR2 LQKENI, per germline. CDR3 DNA: TGTGCCAGCTCATCCACAGGGATCTCTCTGTCGGAGACCCAGTACTTC. Translating gives CASSSTGISLSETQYF. The variable domain in full, with the rest retrieved from reference TRBV18 and TRBJ2-5, is NAGVMQNPRHLVRRRGQEARLRCSPMKGHSHVYWYRQLPEEGLKFMVYLQKENIIDESGMPKERFSAEFPKEGPSILRIQQVVRGDSAAYFCASSSTGISLSETQYFGPGTRLLVL.

The genes are TRBV27 and TRBJ2-7, with 7 nucleotides matching TRBD2. This CDR3 has 16 amino acids. Germline-derived CDR1 and CDR2 are MNHEY and SMNVEV (reference sequence). The V segment lost 6 bases and the J segment 2 bases; nucleotides outside the gene matches: 13. The CDR3 region is CASSRLGGGKTYEQYF. DNA for the CDR3: TGTGCCAGCAGCCGTTTGGGCGGGGGAAAGACCTACGAGCAGTACTTC.

The CDR3 loop is CASSQEQGLGYEQFF. The CDR3 DNA is TGCGCCAGCAGCCAGGAACAGGGTCTTGGCTATGAGCAGTTCTTC. The rearrangement links TRBV4-1 to TRBJ2-1; tentative D call: TRBD1 (6 bases). V lost 3 bases and J lost 8, with 17 bases in between. CDR3 length: 15 residues. The V gene's germline CDR1 is MGHRA and CDR2 YSYEKL.

This chain links TRBV14 with TRBJ2-7; 8 nucleotides agree with TRBD2. CDR3 length: 16 residues. Germline CDR1 and CDR2: SGHDN and FVKESK. The V and J ends lost 1 base and 5 bases, in that order; junction bases with no gene match: 10. The DNA of the CDR3 is TGTGCCAGCAGCCAAGTCCCCAGCGGGAGCGGGGACGAGCAGTACTTC. Translation: CASSQVPSGSGDEQYF.

The chain joins TRBV2 to TRBJ1-4, with a tentative D call TRBD1 (5 bases). Germline V CDR1 and CDR2: SNHLY, FYNNEI. V gave up 3 bases and J gave up 5 bases, with 22 bases separating them. The CDR3 totals 18 residues. CDR3 sequence reads: CASSDSWVGGARNEKLFF. DNA for the CDR3: TGTGCCAGCAGTGATAGTTGGGTCGGGGGTGCGAGGAATGAAAAACTGTTTTTT. The full variable domain, in which reference TRBV2 and TRBJ1-4 provide the parts outside the CDR3, is EPEVTQTPSHQVTQMGQEVILRCVPISNHLYFYWYRQILGQKVEFLVSFYNNEISEKSEIFDDQFSVERPDGSNFTLKIRSTKLEDSAMYFCASSDSWVGGARNEKLFFGSGTQLSVL.

This clonotype was seen just once. This sequence joins TRBV29-1 and TRBJ2-5; a weak D match, TRBD1 (6 bases). Trimming removed 4 bases at V and 5 bases at J, with 11 bases between. Germline lookup yields CDR1 SQVTM and CDR2 ANQGSEA. CDR3 length: 12 residues. The CDR3 DNA follows: TGCAGCGTTGGACAGGACTGGGAGACCCAGTACTTC. Translating it yields CSVGQDWETQYF.

This clonotype was observed once. The rearrangement uses TRBV5-1 and TRBJ2-7, with D possibly called TRBD1 or TRBD2 (5 bases each). The CDR3 is 13 residues long. V lost 0 bases and J 5 bases, leaving 9 bases between the germline ends. CDR1 is SGHRS, CDR2 YFSETQ, per germline. The CDR3 nucleotides read TGCGCCAGCAGCTTGGTTGGGGGACACGAGCAGTACTTC. Translation: CASSLVGGHEQYF.

This chain uses TRBV6-1 with TRBJ2-7; D assignment may be TRBD1 or TRBD2 (5 bases each). Germline values: CDR1 MNHNS, CDR2 SASEGT. The CDR3 sequence is 16 residues long. Trimming pared 4 bases from V and 0 bases from J, leaving 16 bases between. The CDR3 region has the DNA TGTGCCAGCAGTGGACCGCAGAGGGGCGACTCCTACGAGCAGTACTTC. Its translation is CASSGPQRGDSYEQYF.

Comment on this clonotype: At one boundary the junction diverges from the germline segment, which might be a read error. The V call is TRBV27, the J call TRBJ2-1, with 7 bases fitting TRBD2. The V gene's germline CDR1 is MNHEY and CDR2 SMNVEV (reference sequence). The CDR3 has 16 residues. CDR3 region: CASSLSDLASGNGQFF. Here the CDR3 DNA reads TGTGCCAGCAGTTTATCGGACTTGGCTAGCGGCAATGGGCAGTTCTTC.